These 32 T cell receptor beta chains were sequenced from one sample in a study of blood T cell repertoires in COVID-19. Some clones are missing from TCRdb's copy, which holds only in-frame ones; the method was immunoSEQ multiplex PCR. The sample records more than 40,000 clones, 87% being singletons. Sequenced input: peripheral blood. The receptors were sampled from a human donor in a cohort sampled during active COVID-19.

J is TRBJ2-7 and V is TRBV4-1, with 10 bases lining up with TRBD2. The trim removed 5 bases at V and 2 bases at J, leaving 6 bases unmatched. CDR3 length equals 15 residues. Germline lookup yields CDR1 MGHRA and CDR2 YSYEKL. CDR3 region: CASSYSSGGAYEQYF. The DNA of the CDR3 is TGCGCCAGCAGCTATTCTAGCGGGGGTGCCTACGAGCAGTACTTC.

The rearrangement links TRBV5-6 to TRBJ2-7; 9 bases map to TRBD2. The CDR3 runs to 14 residues. Germline CDR1 and CDR2: SGHDT and YYEEEE. J was trimmed by 2 bases and V by 2 bases; bases with no gene match: 2. This CDR3 is CASSFGTSTYEQYF. The DNA for the CDR3 is TGTGCCAGCAGCTTCGGGACTAGCACCTACGAGCAGTACTTC.

This clone is medium-sized (0.01 to 0.1%) in the sample. The chain is built from TRBV9 and TRBJ1-6, with 7 positions matching TRBD1. From germline, CDR1 is SGDLS and CDR2 YYNGEE. Trimming removed 3 bases from V and 6 bases from J; junction bases left unmatched: 3. CDR3 size: 14 residues. DNA for the CDR3: TGTGCCAGCAGCGAGGGGGCAGGTAATTCACCCCTCCACTTT. It is translated as CASSEGAGNSPLHF. Full variable domain (remainder filled in from reference TRBV9 and TRBJ1-6): DSGVTQTPKHLITATGQRVTLRCSPRSGDLSVYWYQQSLDQGLQFLIQYYNGEERAKGNILERFSAQQFPDLHSELNLSSLELGDSALYFCASSEGAGNSPLHFGNGTRLTVT.

The CDR3 DNA is TGTGCCAGCAGGAACGGACTAGCCGGGGAGCTGTTTTTT. Protein product: CASRNGLAGELFF. The chain joins TRBV6-5 to TRBJ2-2, with 7 nucleotides matching TRBD2. The ends lost 6 bases at V and 6 bases at J; junction bases unmatched: 4. Per germline, CDR1 MNHEY and CDR2 SVGAGI. This CDR3 contains 13 residues.

The chain employs TRBV6-1 and TRBJ2-6, with D uncertain. The CDR3 loop spans 16 amino acids. Germline V gives CDR1 MNHNS, CDR2 SASEGT. Trimming stripped 2 bases from V and 0 bases from J, with 8 bases between. The CDR3 loop reads CASSEIHLSGANVLTF. The DNA for the CDR3 is TGTGCCAGCAGTGAAATACACCTCTCTGGGGCCAACGTCCTGACTTTC.

The chain joins TRBV11-2 to TRBJ1-4, with D possibly matching TRBD1 (5 bases). The V end was cut by 5 bases, the J end by 14 bases, with 15 bases between. Germline lookup yields CDR1 SGHAT and CDR2 FQNNGV. This CDR3 spans 12 amino acids. The CDR3 sequence is CASSHRQTPLFF. DNA for the CDR3: TGTGCCAGCAGCCACCGACAGACACCTCTGTTTTTT.

The V and J genes are TRBV10-2 and TRBJ1-1, with D possibly TRBD1 on 6 matching bases. CDR1 is WSHSY, CDR2 SAAADI, per germline. The CDR3 is made up of 13 amino acids. Between the trimmed V and J ends, which lost 5 bases and 4 bases, there was a span of 11 bases. CDR3 sequence: CASSSQGFTEAFF. DNA of the CDR3: TGCGCCAGCAGTTCCCAGGGGTTCACTGAAGCTTTCTTT.

The chain recombines TRBV7-9 with TRBJ1-1; D is unclear. Between the trimmed V and J ends, which lost 3 bases and 8 bases, there was a span of 10 bases. The CDR3 totals 12 residues. Per the germline V gene, CDR1 is SEHNR and CDR2 is FQNEAQ (reference sequence). The CDR3 DNA follows: TGTGCCAGCAGCTTGAGCCCCGTAGAAGCTTTCTTT. This gives the protein CASSLSPVEAFF.

V usage is TRBV29-1 and J usage is TRBJ2-1, with D possibly TRBD2 on 5 matching bases. Germline assignment: CDR1 SQVTM and CDR2 ANQGSEA. CDR3 length: 13 residues. V lost 6 bases and J lost 3, with 12 bases in between. The CDR3 sequence: CSVTLRDYNEQFF. The CDR3, as DNA: TGCAGCGTGACTCTCCGGGACTACAATGAGCAGTTCTTC.

V and J are TRBV28 and TRBJ1-2, with D possibly matching TRBD1 (6 bases). This CDR3 region has 14 residues. Germline CDR1 is MDHEN and CDR2 is SYDVKM. Trimming took 7 bases from V and 2 from J, leaving 14 bases between them. Here the CDR3 reads CASNLMDRNYGYTF. The CDR3 region has the DNA TGTGCCAGCAACCTGATGGACAGAAACTATGGCTACACCTTC.

V gene TRBV11-2 combines with J gene TRBJ2-7; no reliable D call. CDR3 size: 12 residues. CDR1 is SGHAT and CDR2 is FQNNGV in the germline V gene. V was pared by 4 bases and J by 9 bases, with 13 bases between. Written as DNA, the CDR3 is TGTGCCAGCAGCTCCATCGGCCGCGGGCAGTACTTC. Its translation is CASSSIGRGQYF.

The chain is built from TRBV11-2 and TRBJ2-7, with 9 bases that match TRBD1. J gave up 3 bases and V 5 bases, and 2 bases lay outside the gene matches. The CDR3 loop spans 13 amino acids. Per germline, CDR1 SGHAT and CDR2 FQNNGV. The CDR3 DNA reads TGTGCCAGCAGCGGGGACAGGGTCTACGAGCAGTACTTC. It is translated as CASSGDRVYEQYF. The complete variable domain, with remaining parts taken from reference TRBV11-2 and TRBJ2-7, reads EAGVAQSPRYKIIEKRQSVAFWCNPISGHATLYWYQQILGQGPKLLIQFQNNGVVDDSQLPKDRFSAERLKGVDSTLKIQPAKLEDSAVYLCASSGDRVYEQYFGPGTRLTVT.

The gene calls are TRBV4-2 and TRBJ2-7; 8 nucleotides align to TRBD2. The V gene's germline CDR1 is LGHNA and CDR2 YNFKEQ. Trimming took 3 bases from V and 2 from J; bases not matched to a gene: 6. This CDR3 has 15 residues. The chain's CDR3 is CASSQDLAGPYEQYF. CDR3 nucleotides: TGTGCCAGCAGCCAGGATTTAGCGGGACCCTACGAGCAGTACTTC.

The chain links TRBV24-1 to TRBJ2-3; no clear D. V was cut by 3 bases and J by 0 bases, with 9 bases left in between. CDR1 is KGHDR, CDR2 SFDVKD, per germline. The CDR3 runs to 15 residues. The CDR3 is CATSDMRKSTDTQYF. The CDR3 DNA is TGTGCCACCAGTGATATGAGGAAAAGCACAGATACGCAGTATTTT.

The CDR3 sequence is CSAQTGGGFGYTF. The CDR3 DNA follows: TGCAGCGCTCAAACAGGGGGAGGGTTTGGCTACACCTTC. V usage is TRBV29-1 and J usage is TRBJ1-2, with 8 positions matching TRBD1. Germline V gene sequence: CDR1 SQVTM, CDR2 ANQGSEA. J lost 7 bases, V lost 7 bases, and 11 bases had no gene match. The CDR3 covers 13 residues.

V and J are TRBV29-1 and TRBJ2-4, with D unclear. V was pared by 1 base and J by 0 bases, with 16 bases between. The CDR3 contains 17 residues. CDR1 is SQVTM and CDR2 is ANQGSEA in the germline V gene. The DNA of the CDR3 is TGCAGCGTTGAAGGCCTCTACCCCCCGGGAGCCAAAAACATTCAGTACTTC. Encoded protein: CSVEGLYPPGAKNIQYF. Based on the CDR3 plus reference TRBV29-1 and TRBJ2-4, the full variable domain is SAVISQKPSRDICQRGTSLTIQCQVDSQVTMMFWYRQQPGQSLTLIATANQGSEATYESGFVIDKFPISRPNLTFSTLTVSNMSPEDSSIYLCSVEGLYPPGAKNIQYFGAGTRLSVL.

This clone was seen a handful of times. The V call is TRBV30, the J call TRBJ2-7; TRBD1 matches at 8 bases. The junction had 4 bases not matched to a gene; V was cut back by 0 bases and J by 0 bases. The CDR3 has 15 amino acids. Germline CDR1 GTSNPN, CDR2 SVGIG (reference sequence). The CDR3 region is CAWSVLGQGSYEQYF. CDR3 DNA: TGTGCCTGGAGTGTCCTCGGACAGGGCTCCTACGAGCAGTACTTC.

This clone was recorded once. Germline and junction disagree at one end, which may indicate a read error. The chain is built from TRBV6-2 or TRBV6-3 and TRBJ1-3; D not certain. The CDR3 spans 13 residues. Germline V gives CDR1 MNHEY, CDR2 SVGEGT. CDR3 in DNA: TGTGCCAGCAGCCCCAGGAAAGCATCAGGCTGGATCTTT. As protein: CASSPRKASGWIF.

The V gene is TRBV1, the J gene TRBJ2-1; TRBD2 is the table's D call and was not checked against the DNA. TRBV1 is deemed a pseudogene. There are 15 residues in the CDR3. CDR3 bases: TGCACCAGCAGCCACCTAGCGGGGTCCTACAATGAGCAGTTCTTC. Translation: CTSSHLAGSYNEQFF.

The rearrangement uses TRBV7-2 and TRBJ1-1; D call uncertain. CDR3 size: 14 residues. Deletions cut 1 base from V and 3 bases from J, with 9 bases between. The V gene's germline CDR1 is SGHTA and CDR2 FQGNSA. The CDR3 DNA sequence: TGTGCCAGCAGCTTAGGAGCGCTGGACACTGAAGCTTTCTTT. Its protein is CASSLGALDTEAFF.

Here the CDR3 reads CASSLGAEYQETQYF. CDR3 sequence (DNA): TGCGCCAGCAGCTTGGGGGCCGAGTACCAAGAGACCCAGTACTTC. J is TRBJ2-5 and V is TRBV5-1; D is unclear. The length of the CDR3 is 15 residues. CDR1 and CDR2 from the germline V gene are SGHRS and YFSETQ. V shed 0 bases and J shed 0 bases, with 9 bases lying between them.

Only one count was recorded for this clone. CDR3 coding DNA: TGTGCCAGCAGCCTAGACAGGACGACTGAAGCTTTCTTT. Translation: CASSLDRTTEAFF. This chain connects TRBV5-4 to TRBJ1-1, with D possibly matching TRBD1 (6 bases). V lost 4 bases to trimming and J lost 5 bases, with 12 bases between them. This CDR3 is built from 13 residues. Germline V gene lookup returns CDR1 SGHNT and CDR2 YYREEE (reference sequence).

The chain is built from TRBV4-2 and TRBJ1-2; D remains ambiguous. With 1 base removed from V and 7 bases from J, the gap between germline ends came to 16 bases. Germline CDR1 LGHNA, CDR2 YNFKEQ. This CDR3 comprises 15 residues. The CDR3 bases are TGTGCCAGCAGCCAAGGTTCAGGCACTAGTGTTGGCTACACCTTC. This translates into CASSQGSGTSVGYTF.

J is TRBJ1-4 and V is TRBV4-3; D is undetermined. Deletions cut 1 base from V and 8 bases from J, with 11 bases between. Germline CDR1 is LGHNA and CDR2 is YSLEER. This CDR3 has 14 residues. CDR3 nucleotide sequence: TGCGCCAGCAGCCAAGGCGGAGGGAGCGAAAAACTGTTTTTT. Translating gives CASSQGGGSEKLFF.

V gene TRBV21-1 combines with J gene TRBJ2-3; TRBD2, the D gene given by the table, was not confirmed from the DNA. TRBV21-1 is shown as a pseudogene. The CDR3 spans 17 residues. The CDR3 reads CASSKALASGSTDTQYF. CDR3 bases: TGTGCCAGCAGCAAAGCCCTCGCTAGCGGTAGCACAGATACGCAGTATTTT.

This rearrangement joins TRBV5-4 to TRBJ2-2, with 9 bases fitting TRBD1. Germline assignment: CDR1 SGHNT and CDR2 YYREEE (reference sequence). CDR3 length: 14 residues. J gave up 7 bases and V 4 bases, and 5 bases lay outside the gene matches. The CDR3 spells CASSLQGADGELFF. The CDR3 DNA sequence: TGTGCCAGCAGCCTACAGGGGGCAGACGGGGAGCTGTTTTTT.

The V and J genes are TRBV4-2 and TRBJ1-1, with TRBD1 matching over 9 bases. The CDR3 has 17 amino acids. Germline CDR1 LGHNA, CDR2 YNFKEQ. V shed 5 bases, J shed 1 base, and the junction held 11 bases outside the gene matches. As DNA, the CDR3 is TGTGCCAGCAGCACCCAGGACAGGGGTGGTTCGAACACTGAAGCTTTCTTT. Translating gives CASSTQDRGGSNTEAFF.

The gene calls are TRBV3-1 (or the pseudogene TRBV3-2) and TRBJ2-2; a weak D match, TRBD2 (6 bases). The CDR3 runs to 15 residues. Trimming cost V 8 bases and J 0 bases, with 13 bases left between them. CDR1 LGHDT and CDR2 YNNKEL come from the germline V gene (reference sequence). The CDR3 spells CASGRGVSNTGELFF. CDR3 in DNA: TGTGCCAGCGGTCGCGGGGTATCGAACACCGGGGAGCTGTTTTTT.

The gene calls are TRBV12-3 or TRBV12-4 and TRBJ1-1; no reliable D call. The CDR3 covers 13 residues. V was shortened by 2 bases and J by 4 bases, with 8 bases between the two germline ends. CDR3 residues: CASSLSKSTEAFF. The DNA for the CDR3 is TGTGCCAGCAGTTTAAGCAAGTCCACTGAAGCTTTCTTT.

V and J are TRBV10-3 and TRBJ2-7; TRBD2 agrees at 9 bases. Germline CDR1 reads ENHRY; CDR2 reads SYGVKD. V trimming: 11 bases; J trimming: 4 bases; junction bases outside the gene matches: 9. The CDR3 has 13 amino acids. In DNA, the CDR3 is TGTGCCGGCGGGGGGGGCCCAACTTACGAGCAGTACTTC. This codes for CAGGGGPTYEQYF.

The rearrangement uses TRBV6-6 and TRBJ1-6, with 9 bases matching TRBD1. The junction had 5 bases not matched to a gene; V was cut back by 8 bases and J by 9 bases. The CDR3 is made up of 13 amino acids. Germline lookup yields CDR1 MNHNY and CDR2 SVGAGI (reference sequence). CDR3 sequence: CASSDRGVSPLHF. The CDR3 DNA sequence: TGTGCCAGCTCGGACAGGGGCGTTTCACCCCTCCACTTT.

The V and J genes are TRBV5-1 and TRBJ2-2; 8 positions agree with TRBD1. The CDR3 totals 15 residues. Germline values: CDR1 SGHRS, CDR2 YFSETQ. V lost 3 bases, J lost 7 bases, and 8 bases stayed unmatched. Written as DNA, the CDR3 is TGCGCCAGCAGCTGGTCTACAGGGGGTGGCGGGGAGCTGTTTTTT. Translating gives CASSWSTGGGGELFF.